These 17 T cell receptor beta chains were sequenced from one sample in a study of cytomegalovirus exposure and HLA in healthy donors. The PCR employed 60 Vbeta primers together with 13 Jbeta primers. Clones were read by immunoSEQ multiplex PCR, and TCRdb kept only the in-frame ones, dropping some. The sample lists about 120,000 clones; roughly 80% were seen once. Specimen: PBMCs. These TCRs come from a woman aged 18-29 years in good health and CMV-seronegative.

This chain links TRBV11-2 with TRBJ2-5; 7 bases are shared with TRBD1. Per germline, CDR1 SGHAT and CDR2 FQNNGV. Unmatched junction bases numbered 11, after V lost 6 bases and J lost 4 bases. The CDR3 loop spans 15 amino acids. DNA of the CDR3: TGTGCCAGCAGTTCCGGACAGGTGGGACGAGAGACCCAGTACTTC. Translated, it gives CASSSGQVGRETQYF.

The V call is TRBV6-5, the J call TRBJ2-2; 8 bases align to TRBD1. Trimming cost V 6 bases and J 3 bases; bases outside gene matches: 6. CDR3 length: 15 amino acids. Germline V gene lookup returns CDR1 MNHEY and CDR2 SVGAGI. In nucleotides, the CDR3 is TGTGCCAGCAGGCGCCAGGGGGCGGACACCGGGGAGCTGTTTTTT. Translated: CASRRQGADTGELFF.

V gene TRBV6-5 combines with J gene TRBJ2-5; TRBD2 is a possible D gene (6 bases). V dropped 0 bases and J dropped 5 bases, with 10 bases sitting between them. The length of the CDR3 is 14 residues. The germline V gene encodes CDR1 MNHEY and CDR2 SVGAGI. CDR3 loop: CASSYSTRTETQYF. DNA of the CDR3: TGTGCCAGCAGTTACTCGACTAGAACGGAGACCCAGTACTTC.

The V and J genes are TRBV6-5 and TRBJ1-1; 9 bases are a match to TRBD1. V shed 5 bases and J 6 bases; nucleotides not matched to a gene: 7. The CDR3 sequence is 14 residues long. Germline assignment: CDR1 MNHEY and CDR2 SVGAGI. This CDR3 reads CASSQPGQGAEAFF. The CDR3 DNA follows: TGTGCCAGCAGTCAGCCGGGACAGGGCGCTGAAGCTTTCTTT.

This sequence joins TRBV6-1 and TRBJ1-1; 7 bases are shared with TRBD1. The germline V gene has CDR1 MNHNS and CDR2 SASEGT. The CDR3 contains 14 residues. Trimming cost V 2 bases and J 4 bases; bases outside gene matches: 4. The CDR3 DNA is TGTGCCAGCAGTGAAAACTCAGGGGGCACTGAAGCTTTCTTT. Its protein product is CASSENSGGTEAFF.

The chain links TRBV29-1 to TRBJ2-3; 10 bases align to TRBD1. Germline loops: CDR1 SQVTM, CDR2 ANQGSEA. With V trimmed by 3 bases and J by 4 bases, 4 bases remained unmatched. This CDR3 region has 14 residues. CDR3 sequence reads: CSVEGGQGSDTQYF. As DNA, the CDR3 is TGCAGCGTTGAGGGGGGACAGGGGTCAGATACGCAGTATTTT.

This clone came up once. The V and J genes are TRBV6-1 and TRBJ1-5; D is unresolved. The CDR3 sequence is 13 residues long. Trimming took off 8 bases at V and 5 bases at J, with 13 bases between the two ends. Germline CDR1 is MNHNS and CDR2 is SASEGT. For the CDR3, the DNA is TGTGCCAGCGGATGGGCCCTGGATCAGCCCCAGCATTTT. It yields the protein CASGWALDQPQHF.

The rearrangement joins TRBV2 to TRBJ2-1; 13 bases are a match to TRBD2. Germline V gives CDR1 SNHLY, CDR2 FYNNEI. V lost 7 bases, J lost 2 bases, and 8 bases stayed unmatched. This CDR3 is 17 amino acids long. CDR3 coding DNA: TGTGCCAGCAAACCGGGACTAGCGGGGCCGCCCTACAATGAGCAGTTCTTC. Amino acids: CASKPGLAGPPYNEQFF.

The V and J genes are TRBV14 and TRBJ1-1; TRBD1 is a possible D gene (5 bases). Trimming left V 5 bases short and J 4 bases short, with 17 bases between. Germline values: CDR1 SGHDN, CDR2 FVKESK. The CDR3 totals 15 residues. CDR3 sequence reads: CASSDLSGGVTEAFF. DNA for the CDR3: TGTGCCAGCAGCGACCTATCGGGGGGAGTCACTGAAGCTTTCTTT.

This chain uses TRBV5-1 with TRBJ2-1; 9 bases line up with TRBD2. The CDR3 covers 14 residues. The germline gives CDR1 SGHRS, CDR2 YFSETQ. With V trimmed by 2 bases and J by 11 bases, 8 bases remained unmatched. The CDR3 region has the DNA TGCGCCAGCAGCTTAAAGCGGGAGGAGTTTCAGCAGTTCTTC. It translates to CASSLKREEFQQFF.

The rearrangement joins TRBV5-1 to TRBJ1-3, with D possibly TRBD1 on 6 matching bases. CDR1 and CDR2 from the germline V gene are SGHRS and YFSETQ. This CDR3 comprises 16 residues. The germline V and J ends were trimmed by 1 base and 2 bases, with 13 bases remaining between them. CDR3 nucleotides: TGCGCCAGCAGCTTGCCCCAGGGGTTTGCTGGAAACACCATATATTTT. This sequence encodes CASSLPQGFAGNTIYF. Complete variable domain (other parts from reference TRBV5-1 and TRBJ1-3): KAGVTQTPRYLIKTRGQQVTLSCSPISGHRSVSWYQQTPGQGLQFLFEYFSETQRNKGNFPGRFSGRQFSNSRSEMNVSTLELGDSALYLCASSLPQGFAGNTIYFGEGSWLTVV.

V and J are TRBV6-1 and TRBJ1-2, with D unresolved. CDR1 is MNHNS, CDR2 SASEGT, per germline. V shed 4 bases and J shed 8 bases, with 17 bases lying between them. The CDR3 spans 14 residues. The CDR3 nucleotides are TGTGCCAGCAGTGGGCGGGGAACTGTTAAGGGCTACACCTTC. Protein: CASSGRGTVKGYTF.

This chain links TRBV14 with TRBJ1-1, with D uncertain. Germline V lookup: CDR1 SGHDN, CDR2 FVKESK. This CDR3 is 13 amino acids long. V was clipped by 0 bases and J by 10 bases, with 12 bases between them. CDR3 sequence: CASSQELQNVAFF. In DNA, the CDR3 is TGTGCCAGCAGCCAAGAATTGCAGAACGTAGCTTTCTTT.

This clone was seen only a few times. The J gene is TRBJ1-3, the V gene TRBV18, with TRBD1 identical over 12 bases. Germline V gives CDR1 KGHSH, CDR2 LQKENI. The CDR3 runs 16 residues. The V segment lost 4 bases and the J segment 3 bases; nucleotides outside the gene matches: 4. DNA for the CDR3: TGTGCCAGCTCACTGGGACAGGGGGCGCATGGAAACACCATATATTTT. Amino acids: CASSLGQGAHGNTIYF.

The chain joins TRBV27 to TRBJ1-2; no clear D gene. This CDR3 is 14 amino acids long. The V and J ends lost 11 bases and 4 bases respectively, with 20 bases between them. The germline gives CDR1 MNHEY, CDR2 SMNVEV (reference sequence). CDR3 coding DNA: TGTGCCTCCCGGGAGCTAGACGGAATCTATGGCTACACCTTC. It codes for CASRELDGIYGYTF.

This clone was seen a single time. V is TRBV7-9 and J is TRBJ1-3; D remains unclear. This CDR3 region has 15 residues. Trimming removed 5 bases from V and 2 bases from J, with 13 bases in between. Per germline, CDR1 SEHNR and CDR2 FQNEAQ (reference sequence). The CDR3 DNA reads TGTGCCAGCAGCCTTTTCGCGGGCCCTGGAAACACCATATATTTT. It is translated as CASSLFAGPGNTIYF. Combining the CDR3 with reference TRBV7-9 and TRBJ1-3 gives the whole variable domain DTGVSQNPRHKITKRGQNVTFRCDPISEHNRLYWYRQTLGQGPEFLTYFQNEAQLEKSRLLSDRFSAERPKGSFSTLEIQRTEQGDSAMYLCASSLFAGPGNTIYFGEGSWLTVV.

J is TRBJ2-6 and V is TRBV25-1; TRBD1 agrees at 10 bases. The CDR3 extends over 18 amino acids. CDR1 MGHDK and CDR2 SYGVNS come from the germline V gene. V dropped 0 bases and J dropped 1; count of bases not matched to a gene: 3. The DNA of the CDR3 is TGTGCCAGCAGTGAATACGGGACAGGGGTATCTGGGGCCAACGTCCTGACTTTC. It yields the protein CASSEYGTGVSGANVLTF.